This is a list of T cell receptor beta chains from one sample in a study of control samples from healthy donors and cancer patients. The table came from immunoSEQ multiplex PCR; TCRdb's copy has only in-frame clones and leaves some out. This sample has around 85,000 clones; around nine tenths occur once, and the top ten carry around 7.6%. Sequencing used blood. These receptors came from a woman aged 55-70 years in good health. CDR3s include the opening cysteine and the closing phenylalanine or tryptophan. Each record gives: V gene, D gene, J gene, CDR3 protein, CDR3 DNA. A D gene is named only where the DNA matches it firmly.

v_call: TRBV15
d_call: TRBD1
j_call: TRBJ2-7
cdr3_aa: CATSRGGTGGSYEQYF
cdr3_nt: TGTGCCACCAGCAGAGGTGGGACAGGGGGCTCCTACGAGCAGTACTTC

v_call: TRBV3-1/TRBV3-2
d_call: NA
j_call: TRBJ2-7
cdr3_aa: CASSSGVSGSYEQYF
cdr3_nt: TGTGCCAGCAGTTCAGGGGTAAGTGGGAGCTACGAGCAGTACTTC

v_call: TRBV5-1
d_call: NA
j_call: TRBJ2-3
cdr3_aa: CASSFSLTVGDTQYF
cdr3_nt: TGCGCCAGCAGCTTTAGCCTAACTGTGGGAGATACGCAGTATTTT

v_call: TRBV28
d_call: NA
j_call: TRBJ1-4
cdr3_aa: CASSDTNEKLFF
cdr3_nt: TGTGCCAGCAGTGACACTAATGAAAAACTGTTTTTT

v_call: TRBV4-2
d_call: NA
j_call: TRBJ1-2
cdr3_aa: CASSPSEGANYGYTF
cdr3_nt: TGTGCCAGCAGCCCAAGTGAAGGGGCGAACTATGGCTACACCTTC

v_call: TRBV7-8
d_call: NA
j_call: TRBJ2-3
cdr3_aa: CASSLDRFRDTDTQYF
cdr3_nt: TGTGCCAGCAGCTTAGACAGGTTCCGGGACACAGATACGCAGTATTTT

v_call: TRBV5-1
d_call: NA
j_call: TRBJ2-2
cdr3_aa: CASSLAYGAPGELFF
cdr3_nt: TGCGCCAGCAGCTTGGCCTATGGGGCGCCCGGGGAGCTGTTTTTT

v_call: TRBV7-9
d_call: NA
j_call: TRBJ1-2
cdr3_aa: CASSFREEGYTF
cdr3_nt: TGTGCCAGCAGCTTCAGGGAGGAAGGCTACACCTTC

v_call: TRBV28
d_call: NA
j_call: TRBJ2-5
cdr3_aa: CASSSWETQYF
cdr3_nt: TGTGCCAGCAGTTCCTGGGAGACCCAGTACTTC

v_call: TRBV4-3
d_call: NA
j_call: TRBJ1-1
cdr3_aa: CASSQDRITRVTEAFF
cdr3_nt: TGCGCCAGCAGCCAAGATCGAATCACCCGGGTCACTGAAGCTTTCTTT